This T cell receptor beta chain was obtained from a study of cytomegalovirus exposure and HLA in healthy donors. Measured with immunoSEQ multiplex PCR; TCRdb has only the in-frame clones, and not every one. The data show tens of thousands of clones, about 91% seen once. V was clipped by 3 bases and J by 5 bases, with 13 bases between them. Germline assignment: CDR1 SGHNT and CDR2 YENEEA. The CDR3 sequence is 15 residues long. The rearrangement joins TRBV11-3 to TRBJ2-2; D perhaps matches TRBD1 (5 bases). The sequence derives from a woman in her 30s in good health and CMV-seronegative. Sequenced input: PBMCs. Here the CDR3 reads CASSLVQGGTGELFF. The CDR3 region has the DNA TGTGCCAGCAGCTTGGTTCAGGGTGGGACCGGGGAGCTGTTTTTT.